The T cell receptor beta chain described here comes from a study of OX40 agonist ivuxolimab in advanced cancers. Germline V lookup: CDR1 MGHRA, CDR2 YSYEKL. The CDR3 runs 16 residues. V gave up 1 base and J gave up 2 bases, with 15 bases separating them. TCRdb keeps only in-frame clones here, not all; method: immunoSEQ multiplex PCR. The table has roughly 26,000 clones, 60% to 80% seen once. The chain uses TRBV4-1 and TRBJ2-7; D uncertain. This TCR derives from an adult with an advanced solid tumor such as melanoma, head and neck, liver or kidney cancer. Specimen: CD4+ or CD8+ T cells sorted from blood, collected in a trial of the OX40 agonist ivuxolimab. CDR3 nucleotide sequence: TGCGCCAGCAGCCAAGGCGCCCACGCGAGAGCCTACGAGCAGTACTTC. As protein: CASSQGAHARAYEQYF.